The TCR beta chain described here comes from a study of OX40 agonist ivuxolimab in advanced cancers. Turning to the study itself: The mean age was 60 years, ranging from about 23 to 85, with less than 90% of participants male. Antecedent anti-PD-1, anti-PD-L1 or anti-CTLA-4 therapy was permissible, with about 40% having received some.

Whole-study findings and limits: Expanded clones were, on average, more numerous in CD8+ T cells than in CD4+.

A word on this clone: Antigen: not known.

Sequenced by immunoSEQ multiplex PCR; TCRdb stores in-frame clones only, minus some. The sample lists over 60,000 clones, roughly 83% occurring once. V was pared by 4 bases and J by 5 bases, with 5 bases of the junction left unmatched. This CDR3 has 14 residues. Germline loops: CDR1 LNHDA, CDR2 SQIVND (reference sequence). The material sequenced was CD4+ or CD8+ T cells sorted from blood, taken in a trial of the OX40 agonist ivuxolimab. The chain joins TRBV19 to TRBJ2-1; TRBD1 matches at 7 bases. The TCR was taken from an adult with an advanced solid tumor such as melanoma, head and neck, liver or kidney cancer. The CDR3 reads CASSNDRDHNEQFF. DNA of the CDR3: TGTGCCAGTAGTAATGACAGGGACCACAATGAGCAGTTCTTC.